The T cell receptor beta chain described here comes from a study of blood T cell repertoires in COVID-19. The overall study: The origin of the acute and convalescent COVID-19 samples was the United States, Italy and Spain. The analysed material was cDNA or gDNA that came from T cells, B-cell-depleted T cells, or PBMCs.

Assay: immunoSEQ multiplex PCR; the TCRdb copy retains only in-frame clones and omits some. The table has 57,000 or so clones, 65% to 85% seen once. A few counts support this clone. The sample has other DNA sequences that encode this CDR3 too. Losses at the gene ends were 3 bases for V and 8 bases for J; bases not matched to a gene: 6. CDR3 length equals 13 residues. Germline V gene sequence: CDR1 SGHAT, CDR2 FQNNGV. This TCR was sampled from a woman of 80 years or more with active or convalescent COVID-19. Sequencing was performed on peripheral blood. This chain links TRBV11-2 with TRBJ1-1, with 7 bases that match TRBD1. CDR3 sequence: CASSLDRDSEAFF. The CDR3 bases are TGTGCCAGCAGCTTGGACCGGGACAGCGAAGCTTTCTTT.